The rows below give T cell receptor beta chains drawn from one sample of a study of Graves' ophthalmopathy and Graves' hyperthyroidism. TCRdb re-derived calls from the multiplex PCR reads in MiXCR, one entry per CDR3 protein. The repertoire consists of approximately 330,000 distinct CDR3 sequences, with roughly a sixth occurring once and the leading ten covering around 12%. Sequencing used peripheral blood. The receptors originated from an adult man with Graves' ophthalmopathy. The CDR3 runs from the conserved cysteine through the conserved F or W. A D gene is named only where the DNA matches it firmly.

D gene,V gene,J gene,CDR3 protein
.,TRBV19,TRBJ2-2,CASSIRGFGGELFF
TRBD1,TRBV5-1,TRBJ1-1,CASSRGQGFGEGYTEAFF
.,TRBV29-1,TRBJ2-5,CSVPDRLETQYF
TRBD2,TRBV5-1,TRBJ2-7,CASGYSGTPSNAQYF
.,TRBV6-2/TRBV6-3,TRBJ1-2,CASSYPGIYGYTF
.,TRBV13,TRBJ1-5,CASSFPGSNQPQHF
TRBD1,TRBV27,TRBJ2-5,CASSLRGGRETQYF
.,TRBV19,TRBJ2-5,CASSISHEQETQYF
.,TRBV7-3,TRBJ1-1,CASSFDGQSEAFF
.,TRBV12-3/TRBV12-4,TRBJ1-5,CASSQIDQPQHF
.,TRBV7-2,TRBJ2-7,CASSLVPESYEQYF
TRBD1,TRBV20-1,TRBJ2-7,CSAQGVWGEQYF
.,TRBV6-1,TRBJ1-2,CASSEVEGGKATF
.,TRBV6-2/TRBV6-3,TRBJ1-5,CASRSDSHQPQHF
TRBD1,TRBV20-1,TRBJ1-5,CSARGGTGGSGNQPQHF
.,TRBV7-2,TRBJ2-5,CASSLVSSWYQETQYF
.,TRBV29-1,TRBJ1-3,CSVQGFSGNTIYF
.,TRBV4-1,TRBJ1-1,CASSRGAMGVRTNTEAFF
.,TRBV29-1,TRBJ2-5,CSDSYQETQYF
TRBD1,TRBV2,TRBJ2-7,CATMEGTGGNEQYF
TRBD1,TRBV27,TRBJ1-2,CASSSLFRQGPNYGYTF
TRBD2,TRBV11-2,TRBJ2-5,CASSLILGGGAQETQYF
.,TRBV7-9,TRBJ1-1,CASSLVDPPNTEAFF
TRBD1,TRBV5-1,TRBJ2-7,CASSLAGQGVIHEQYF
TRBD2,TRBV4-1,TRBJ2-5,CASSQGRGTSGRQETQYF
.,TRBV11-2,TRBJ2-7,CASSLDLRALRYEQYF
.,TRBV4-1,TRBJ1-1,CASSQVGRTIEAFF
.,TRBV28,TRBJ2-5,CASSRLSSSRTETQYF
TRBD2,TRBV7-3,TRBJ2-5,CASSSGLAGGPSTQYF
.,TRBV5-1,TRBJ2-5,CASSLVEGETQYF
.,TRBV18,TRBJ2-5,CASSPEPAILIKTQYF
.,TRBV4-1,TRBJ2-7,CASSRARGGQYEQYF
TRBD1,TRBV6-5,TRBJ1-2,CASSYGQGGGYTF
.,TRBV11-2,TRBJ2-7,CASSLVLRSYEQYF
.,TRBV12-3/TRBV12-4,TRBJ1-2,CASSQTASSDRAF
.,TRBV7-9,TRBJ2-7,CASSQTGVPYEQYF
.,TRBV20-1,TRBJ1-5,CSQIEPQHF
.,TRBV15,TRBJ2-7,CATSRDPGRQYEQSF
TRBD2,TRBV9,TRBJ2-7,CVSSVGDYGEQCF
.,TRBV7-8,TRBJ1-1,CASSFVGQRNTEAFF
TRBD2,TRBV11-2,TRBJ2-5,CASSAGTSGITTAQYF
TRBD2,TRBV20-1,TRBJ2-7,CSAFGLAGGTYEQYF
.,TRBV20-1,TRBJ1-2,CSARDLSGVRDLYGYTF
.,TRBV30,TRBJ2-2,CAWTLGTPNTGELFF
TRBD1,TRBV12-3/TRBV12-4,TRBJ2-7,CASSFDRASYEQYF
.,TRBV5-1,TRBJ2-5,CASSKVGGQETQYF
.,TRBV28,TRBJ1-5,CASSFFRASGNQPQHF
.,TRBV5-1,TRBJ2-7,CASSLVPTVYYEQYF
.,TRBV3-1,TRBJ1-5,CASSPNRDNQPQHF
.,TRBV20-1,TRBJ1-6,CSATRGQNSPLHF
.,TRBV3-1,TRBJ2-5,CASSKDAGLWEETQYF
TRBD2,TRBV20-1,TRBJ2-5,CSASGTSGSEVRETQYF